This TCR beta chain was sequenced during a study of human T cells and chemical hapten exposure (dated by TCRdb to the early 2020s). About the study as a whole: For sensitization, 2% DPC in acetone was applied to a 2 cm by 2 cm area of upper inner arm skin. Patients additionally received weekly therapeutic DPC doses to the scalp throughout the approximately 22-week study period. Patch testing on the upper back used Finn chambers containing 0.01% DPC, with scoring done after 6 days according to International Contact Dermatitis Research Group standards. Most of the patients in the cohort were female, and the cohort covered alopecia areata with under or over 50% scalp involvement, alopecia totalis and alopecia universalis. Libraries were pooled for sequencing, and per-sample TCR yields varied mainly because of small differences in library volumes within the pool. Peripheral blood TCR repertoire changes were tracked in vivo in alopecia patients during primary and secondary sensitization to the hapten diphenylcyclopropenone (DPC). Blood samples were taken from patients before sensitization (week 0) and then at 2, 6 and about 24 weeks after DPC sensitization. Nearly 30 alopecia patients provided blood for TCR sequencing at one to four time points (pre-sensitization, 2, 6 and 24 weeks). The paper as a whole reports these results and caveats: Compared with pre-sensitization or healthy control sets, expanded TCRs formed significantly more large CDR3 similarity clusters, which is consistent with antigen-driven responses. After repeated subsampling, changes were observed in the strength of the expansion versus patch-test correlation and in the threshold at which the correlation became significant. All patients had alopecia, a presumed autoimmune disease, so their immune response might differ from that of healthy individuals. DPC sensitization did not change the number of TCRs with a frequency above 1 in 1000, and there was no evidence of changes in global repertoire structure. The number of PT1 expanded TCRs positively correlated with patch test score, significant at thresholds 8, 16 and 32 but not 4.

What this sample's treatment or condition label stands for: therapeutic diphenylcyclopropenone sensitization with weekly scalp DPC. At each patch-test visit, blood was drawn before the patch test was applied. Patients were considered eligible if aged 18 to 70, diagnosed with alopecia and deemed suitable for DPC therapy, and patients were excluded if pregnant. Unfractionated whole blood was collected in Tempus Blood RNA tubes, and total RNA was extracted from that blood. The CDR3 goes from the cysteine to the phenylalanine over 18 residues. Only the CDR3 part of the read is kept: 54 bases, read in frame from the first base. In the germline V gene, CDR1 corresponds to SGHVS and CDR2 to FQNEAQ. V has 5 bases trimmed and J has 2 bases trimmed; junction bases matching no gene number 12. On this clonotype: Its binding antigen is unknown. No base quality values were provided; no much bigger clone lies one nucleotide off.

During library preparation, unique molecular identifiers were attached to individual cDNA molecules so that TCRs could be counted in a quantitative, reproducible way. From each blood RNA sample, both TCR alpha and TCR beta chains were sequenced. The study's processing was this. The median number of TCRs per sample was over 95,000, ranging from roughly 23,224 to 700,000. The Decombinator software suite was used to annotate V, J and CDR3 in the TCR reads. Every sample was subsampled to the same number of TCRs (28,000) for the PS versus PT1 abundance plots. TCRs were defined as expanded if absent before sensitization and observed at least eight times at the 2-week time point. TCRdb reran the public reads through fastp at Q25 and MiXCR, keeping productive beta chains. Each CDR3 protein appears once, grouped with its most common genes and DNA. Here the V and J calls rest on TCRdb's processing, not on the authors' analysis. In all, the sample holds about 2,600 distinct CDR3 sequences, and about 46% of those were seen once. The biggest ten clones account for about 9.5% of the sample.

Recombination connected TRBV7-8 to TRBJ2-3; TRBD2 fits 11 bases in the junction. The origin of this receptor is an adult with alopecia areata. Some clones in this sample may be carry-over from other donors' samples. This table probably holds off-target reads from a library built for another chain. The specimen comprised whole blood, sampled before DPC sensitization or 2, 6, or about 24 weeks after (not recorded which). The CDR3 corresponds to CASSRDPRLAGNTDTQYF. The sequence in DNA is TGTGCCAGCAGCCGAGATCCGCGACTAGCGGGGAACACAGATACGCAGTATTTT.